This T cell receptor beta chain was identified during a study of T cells in localized non-small cell lung cancer. Study-level results: In adjacent lung appeared a median approximately 57 of the top 100 tumor clones.

Profiling relied on immunoSEQ multiplex PCR, and the TCRdb table lists in-frame clones only, not all of them. The table has about 1,200 clones, more than 35% seen once. The CDR3 length is 15 residues. Germline loops: CDR1 KGHSH, CDR2 LQKENI. The V segment lost 3 bases and the J segment 0 bases; nucleotides outside the gene matches: 4. Points on this clone: Its antigen is unidentified.

This clonotype was sampled from a male donor at least 60 years old with stage II squamous cell lung carcinoma. This chain joins TRBV18 and TRBJ2-7, with 8 bases matching TRBD1. Sequencing used lung tumor tissue, obtained before any cancer treatment. DNA of the CDR3: TGTGCCAGCTCACCGCGGACAGGGACCTCCTACGAGCAGTACTTC. Amino acid sequence: CASSPRTGTSYEQYF.